The TCR beta chain described here comes from a study of T cells in Graves' hyperthyroidism and ophthalmopathy. Points from the study as a whole: A model of 13 V-J features distinguished ophthalmopathy from stable hyperthyroidism.

This clonotype has a count of ten or more. Antigen specificity is unknown. Used for diagnoses were clinical symptoms, serum thyroxine and TRAb, thyroid ultrasound and orbital computed tomography. The PBMCs were taken from approximately 11 ml of fresh peripheral blood. The V and J ends lost 5 bases and 8 bases, in that order; junction bases with no gene match: 4. This CDR3 region has 12 residues. The germline V gene encodes CDR1 DFQATT and CDR2 SNEGSKA (reference sequence). TCR beta CDR3 regions were amplified from RNA. Using the HTBI primer set, a first-round RT-PCR was run on the TCR CDR3. TCRdb recomputed calls from the multiplex PCR reads with MiXCR, one row per CDR3 protein. This sample has 490,000 or so distinct CDR3 sequences, with approximately 16% found just once.

The sequence derives from a woman under 40 with Graves' ophthalmopathy. J is TRBJ2-1 and V is TRBV20-1; TRBD2 aligns across 9 bases. Input material: blood. CDR3 sequence: CSAPTSGHEQFF. CDR3 in DNA: TGCAGTGCTCCGACTAGCGGCCATGAGCAGTTCTTC.